This note documents a single T cell receptor (beta chain) sequence. All enrollees were about 18 to 89 years old and from roughly 22 US areas. In assigning cohorts, the study relied on participant-reported clinical history. The CDR3 has 13 residues. Germline V CDR1 and CDR2: PRHDT, FYEKMQ (reference sequence). V was trimmed by 10 bases and J by 0 bases, leaving 12 bases between them. This sample stems from a study of blood T cell repertoires in COVID-19. Looking at the study overall: The cDNA or gDNA used as material had been derived from T cells, B-cell-depleted T cells, or PBMCs.

As originally analysed: Estimation of nucleated cell counts was performed using reference gene primer amplification. The repertoire was sequenced with immunoSEQ multiplex PCR; TCRdb's copy has only in-frame clones and lacks some. For V, J and clone size, that table is used; D and trimming come from the DNA. This repertoire shows over 350,000 clones, around nine tenths found once; its top ten account for approximately 10%. The J gene is TRBJ1-1, the V gene TRBV13; possible D gene TRBD1, 5 bases. The sample taken for sequencing was PBMCs or T cells enriched from blood (not recorded which). The TCR comes from a woman between 50 and 59 years old who had recovered from COVID-19. CDR3 DNA sequence: TGTGCCACCGTGGGGCTTATGAACACTGAAGCTTTCTTT. Translation: CATVGLMNTEAFF.